This T cell receptor beta chain was captured in a study of PD-1 blockade in classical Hodgkin lymphoma. Across the whole study: The study gave patients nivolumab 3 mg/kg intravenously every 2 weeks. Study observations and caveats: Whereas CD4+ TCR diversity had risen significantly by C4D1, CD8+ TCR diversity had not. Baseline TCR diversity was reportedly lower in newly diagnosed patients than in healthy donors. It was reported as lower still in relapsed/refractory patients. Newly diagnosed patients had diversity similar to the baseline diversity of complete responders.

Specified time point: cycle 4 day 1 (C4D1), after 5 to 7 weeks of nivolumab. Every one of the patients relapsed after autologous stem cell transplantation (brentuximab vedotin exposure was variable). Note on this clone: What it binds is not known.

Only in-frame clones appear in the TCRdb table, and some are missing; sequencing was by immunoSEQ multiplex PCR. Here the sample spans 75,000 to 95,000 clones, 75% to 85% being singletons. V shed 4 bases and J 2 bases; nucleotides not matched to a gene: 9. The CDR3 covers 16 residues. Germline lookup yields CDR1 MDHEN and CDR2 SYDVKM. The J gene is TRBJ2-7, the V gene TRBV28, with TRBD1 identical over 9 bases. The sample here was peripheral blood mononuclear cells (PBMCs), taken before the fourth cycle of nivolumab. The TCR originated in a human donor with classical Hodgkin lymphoma. The CDR3 is CASSSPGQGPAYEQYF. The CDR3 nucleotides read TGTGCCAGCAGTTCCCCCGGACAGGGGCCAGCCTACGAGCAGTACTTC. The full variable domain, its missing parts supplied by reference TRBV28 and TRBJ2-7, is DVKVTQSSRYLVKRTGEKVFLECVQDMDHENMFWYRQDPGLGLRLIYFSYDVKMKEKGDIPEGYSVSREKKERFSLILESASTNQTSMYLCASSSPGQGPAYEQYFGPGTRLTVT.